Below, 3 T cell receptor beta chains from the same sample are listed, as sequenced in a study of cytomegalovirus exposure and HLA in healthy donors. PCR used 60 Vbeta primers and 13 Jbeta primers. Here immunoSEQ multiplex PCR was the method, and the copy in TCRdb shows in-frame clones only, minus some. Of 95,000 to 150,000 clones in the sample, over 70% were seen once. The sequenced sample consisted of PBMCs. All receptors come from a man younger than 35 in good health and CMV-seropositive.

This chain uses TRBV6-5 with TRBJ2-7; perhaps TRBD2 as D (5 bases). Trimming took off 2 bases at V and 0 bases at J, with 8 bases between the two ends. This CDR3 region has 14 residues. Germline CDR1 reads MNHEY; CDR2 reads SVGAGI. The CDR3 spells CASSYGESSYEQYF. The CDR3 DNA reads TGTGCCAGCAGTTACGGGGAGAGCTCCTACGAGCAGTACTTC.

This chain joins TRBV6-5 and TRBJ1-1; D gene unclear. Trimming stripped 2 bases from V and 1 base from J, with 11 bases between. The CDR3 spans 15 residues. The germline CDR1 and CDR2 sequences are MNHEY and SVGAGI. The CDR3 spells CASSYRGTPNTEAFF. The CDR3 DNA is TGTGCCAGCAGTTACCGGGGAACACCGAACACTGAAGCTTTCTTT.

The chain joins TRBV4-2 to TRBJ2-5; a possible D gene is TRBD2 (5 bases). The CDR3 is 15 residues long. Germline CDR1 LGHNA, CDR2 YNFKEQ. V was pared by 1 base and J by 4 bases, with 13 bases between. CDR3 protein: CASSQAAGWGETQYF. In DNA form, the CDR3 reads TGTGCCAGCAGCCAAGCCGCGGGTTGGGGAGAGACCCAGTACTTC.